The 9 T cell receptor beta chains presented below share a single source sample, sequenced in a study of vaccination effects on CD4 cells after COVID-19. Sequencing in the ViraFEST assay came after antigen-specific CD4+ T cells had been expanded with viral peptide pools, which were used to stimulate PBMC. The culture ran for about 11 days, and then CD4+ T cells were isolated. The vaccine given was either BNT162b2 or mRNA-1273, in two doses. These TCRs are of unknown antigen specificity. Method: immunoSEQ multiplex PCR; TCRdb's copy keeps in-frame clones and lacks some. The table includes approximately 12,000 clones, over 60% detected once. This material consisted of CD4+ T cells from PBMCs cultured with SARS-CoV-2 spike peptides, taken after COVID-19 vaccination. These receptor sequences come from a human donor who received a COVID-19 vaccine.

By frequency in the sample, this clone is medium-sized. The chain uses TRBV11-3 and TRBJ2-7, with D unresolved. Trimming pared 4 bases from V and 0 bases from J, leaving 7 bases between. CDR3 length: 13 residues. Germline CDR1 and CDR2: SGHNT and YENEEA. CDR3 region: CASSSGLSYEQYF. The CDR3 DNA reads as TGTGCCAGCAGCTCGGGTCTCTCCTACGAGCAGTACTTC.

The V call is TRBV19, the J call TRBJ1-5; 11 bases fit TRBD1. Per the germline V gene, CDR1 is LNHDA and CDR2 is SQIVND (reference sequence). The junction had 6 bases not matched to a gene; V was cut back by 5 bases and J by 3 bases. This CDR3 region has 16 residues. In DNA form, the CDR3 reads TGTGCCAGTAGTCCCGGGACAGGGGGTCTCAATCAGCCCCAGCATTTT. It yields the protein CASSPGTGGLNQPQHF.

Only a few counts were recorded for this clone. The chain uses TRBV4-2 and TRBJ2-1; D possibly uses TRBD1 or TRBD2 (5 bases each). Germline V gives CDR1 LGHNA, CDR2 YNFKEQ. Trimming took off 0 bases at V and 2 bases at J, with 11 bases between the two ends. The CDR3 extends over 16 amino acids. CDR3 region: CASSQDWWGTYNEQFF. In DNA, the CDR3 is TGTGCCAGCAGCCAAGACTGGTGGGGGACCTACAATGAGCAGTTCTTC.

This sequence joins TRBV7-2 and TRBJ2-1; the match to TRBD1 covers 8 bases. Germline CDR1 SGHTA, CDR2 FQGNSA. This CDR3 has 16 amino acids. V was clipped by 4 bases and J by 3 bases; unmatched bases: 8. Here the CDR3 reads CASSSGGLANYNEQFF. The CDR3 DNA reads TGTGCCAGCAGCTCAGGGGGCCTAGCGAACTACAATGAGCAGTTCTTC.

Written as DNA, the CDR3 is TGTGCCAGCAGCCGACAGGGAGGCACCATATATTTT. Its protein is CASSRQGGTIYF. The chain employs TRBV12-3 or TRBV12-4 and TRBJ1-3; the match to TRBD1 covers 7 bases. J gave up 9 bases and V 6 bases, and 5 bases lay outside the gene matches. The CDR3 spans 12 residues.

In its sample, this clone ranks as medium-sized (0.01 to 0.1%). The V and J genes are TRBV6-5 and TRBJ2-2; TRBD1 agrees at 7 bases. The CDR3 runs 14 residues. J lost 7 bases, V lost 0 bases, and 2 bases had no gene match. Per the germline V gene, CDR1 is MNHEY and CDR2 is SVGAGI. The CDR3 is CASSYSQGSGELFF. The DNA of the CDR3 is TGTGCCAGCAGTTACTCACAGGGGAGCGGGGAGCTGTTTTTT.

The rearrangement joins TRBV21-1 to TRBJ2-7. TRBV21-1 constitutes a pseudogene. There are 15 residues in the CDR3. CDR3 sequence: CASSKVRDNSYEQYF. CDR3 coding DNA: TGTGCCAGCAGCAAAGTGCGGGACAACTCCTACGAGCAGTACTTC.

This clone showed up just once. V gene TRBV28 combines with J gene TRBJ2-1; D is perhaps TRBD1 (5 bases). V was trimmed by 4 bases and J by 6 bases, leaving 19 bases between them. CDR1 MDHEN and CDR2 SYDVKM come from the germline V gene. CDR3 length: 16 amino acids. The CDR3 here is CASSSPRQGVVNEQFF. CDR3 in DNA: TGTGCCAGCAGTTCCCCCCGTCAAGGGGTGGTCAATGAGCAGTTCTTC. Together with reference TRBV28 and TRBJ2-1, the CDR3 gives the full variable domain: DVKVTQSSRYLVKRTGEKVFLECVQDMDHENMFWYRQDPGLGLRLIYFSYDVKMKEKGDIPEGYSVSREKKERFSLILESASTNQTSMYLCASSSPRQGVVNEQFFGPGTRLTVL.

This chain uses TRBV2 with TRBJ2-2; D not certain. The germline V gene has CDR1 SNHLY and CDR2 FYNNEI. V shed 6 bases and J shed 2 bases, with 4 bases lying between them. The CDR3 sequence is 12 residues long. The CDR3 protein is CASRINTGELFF. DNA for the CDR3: TGTGCCAGCAGGATTAACACCGGGGAGCTGTTTTTT.